The present TCR beta chain was sequenced within a study of molecular identifiers for immune sequencing clone quantification. Study overall: Replicates split RNA from roughly 18,000 or 92,000 naive CD8 cells five ways, and the researchers sequenced four portions.

TCRdb processed the PCR reads anew with MiXCR; each CDR3 protein has one entry. The data show 550,000 to 750,000 distinct CDR3 sequences, with just under 20% seen just once and approximately 0.9% held by the top ten. Study-wide points: Highly expanded clone sizes could be underestimated by identical TCR molecules sharing a barcode. In CMV-specific effectors, clones above 20 copies held over 99% of molecules; naive, under 1%.

This clonotype was found many times. Its antigen is not identified. Naive CD8 libraries came from about 20,000 to 1,000,000 sorted cells with 10%, 30% or 50% RNA. Germline V gene sequence: CDR1 SEHNR, CDR2 FQNEAQ (reference sequence). V dropped 5 bases and J dropped 6 bases, with 13 bases sitting between them. CDR3 size: 13 residues. The TCR was taken from a human donor in good health. Some libraries in this study had Jurkat cell RNA spiked in. The sample comprised naive CD8+ T cells from blood, with Jurkat cell RNA spiked in. The subset is: FACS-sorted CD8+CD4-CCR7+CD45RA+ naive T cells. The chain carries TRBV7-9 and TRBJ1-1; D uncertain. The CDR3 here is CASSPPAGAEAFF. The CDR3 nucleotides are TGTGCCAGCAGCCCGCCTGCGGGCGCTGAAGCTTTCTTT.